This is a list of T cell receptor beta chains from one sample in a study of T cell changes during pregnancy in multiple sclerosis. Repertoires were generated with immunoSEQ multiplex PCR, while TCRdb's copy carries only in-frame clones and drops some. Of approximately 61,000 clones listed, around 90% are singletons. Here the sequenced sample was peripheral blood, taken in the first trimester of pregnancy. These receptor sequences come from a female donor with multiple sclerosis, enrolled in a pregnancy study. Each CDR3 is given with its conserved first and last residue. D genes are given only for firm matches. Part of the rows lack a size; the others show once, few, many or a class for expanded clones.

d_gene	abundance	j_gene	v_gene	CDR3aa	CDR3nt
TRBD2	NA	TRBJ2-7	TRBV6-4	CASCRLAGECEQYF	TGTGCCAGCTGTCGGCTAGCGGGAGAGTGCGAGCAGTACTTC
TRBD1	NA	TRBJ1-2	TRBV6-1	CASSEALTGGAGYTF	TGTGCCAGCAGTGAAGCCCTGACAGGGGGCGCCGGCTACACCTTC
TRBD2	NA	TRBJ2-7	TRBV19	CASSRRGAGPGTYEQYF	TGTGCCAGTAGTCGCCGGGGAGCGGGACCAGGGACCTACGAGCAGTACTTC
TRBD1	NA	TRBJ2-1	TRBV5-1	CASSLRGDRGRYNEQFF	TGCGCCAGCAGCCTGCGGGGAGACAGGGGGCGGTACAATGAGCAGTTCTTC
NA	NA	TRBJ2-3	TRBV28	CASSSASGFYTDTQYF	TGTGCCAGCAGTTCTGCGTCTGGTTTCTACACAGATACGCAGTATTTT
TRBD1	NA	TRBJ2-7	TRBV6-5	CASSPPGQSFYEQYF	TGTGCCAGCAGCCCTCCGGGACAGTCCTTCTACGAGCAGTACTTC
NA	few	TRBJ1-2	TRBV4-2	CASSQDIRGYGYTF	TGTGCCAGCAGCCAAGACATCAGGGGCTATGGCTACACCTTC
TRBD2	once	TRBJ2-7	TRBV5-6	CASSSGRAQVEQYF	TGTGCCAGCAGCTCGGGGAGGGCCCAGGTGGAGCAGTACTTC
TRBD2	NA	TRBJ2-5	TRBV4-3	CASSRRTSGVQETQYF	TGCGCCAGCAGCCGGAGGACTAGCGGGGTTCAAGAGACCCAGTACTTC
NA	NA	TRBJ1-2	TRBV6-1	CASSTSREVDGGYTF	TGTGCCAGCAGTACATCCAGGGAGGTAGATGGTGGCTACACCTTC